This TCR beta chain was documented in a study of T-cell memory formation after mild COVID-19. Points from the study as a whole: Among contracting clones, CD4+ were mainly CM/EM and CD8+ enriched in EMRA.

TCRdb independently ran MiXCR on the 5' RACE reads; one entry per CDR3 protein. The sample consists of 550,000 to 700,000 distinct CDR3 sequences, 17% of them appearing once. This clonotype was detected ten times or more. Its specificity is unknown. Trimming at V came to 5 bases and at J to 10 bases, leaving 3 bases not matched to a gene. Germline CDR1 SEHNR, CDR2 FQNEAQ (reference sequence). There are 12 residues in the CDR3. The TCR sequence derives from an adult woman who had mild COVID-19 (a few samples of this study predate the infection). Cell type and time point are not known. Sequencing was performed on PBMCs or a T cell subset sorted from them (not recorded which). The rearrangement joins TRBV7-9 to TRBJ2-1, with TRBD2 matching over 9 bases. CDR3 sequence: CASSPTSGEQFF. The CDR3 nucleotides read TGTGCCAGCAGCCCTACTAGCGGGGAGCAGTTCTTC.